This T cell receptor (beta chain) is from a study of early T cells in non-severe SARS-CoV-2 infection. The wider study: Sequencing was performed on bulk RNA from unsorted whole blood, leaving chains unpaired.

Unique molecular identifiers were attached to individual cDNA molecules. MiXCR, applied by TCRdb to the 5' RACE reads, yields one record per CDR3 protein. The sample includes more than 85,000 distinct CDR3 sequences, 16% of them seen just once. Study results and limitations: Anti-spike CD8 responses were favored in VDJdb matching, and private and CD4 specificities were missed.

This CDR3 has 15 residues. With 7 bases removed from V and 3 bases from J, the gap between germline ends came to 16 bases. This clonotype has ten or more counts. What it binds is unknown. The specimen sequenced was whole blood. This TCR came from an adult who was a healthcare worker with PCR-confirmed SARS-CoV-2 infection or an uninfected control (not recorded which). The chain has TRBV12-3 or TRBV12-4 and TRBJ1-5; TRBD1 is a possible D gene (6 bases). In nucleotides, the CDR3 is TGTGCCAGCACCTTAGATGGGGGGGCCAATCAGCCCCAGCATTTT. Its translation is CASTLDGGANQPQHF.